This is a list of T cell receptor beta chains from one sample in a study of cytomegalovirus exposure and HLA in healthy donors. Assay: immunoSEQ multiplex PCR; the TCRdb copy retains only in-frame clones and omits some. The repertoire holds 120,000 to 150,000 clones, with roughly 85% as singletons. The sample comprised PBMCs. The receptors shown here come from a woman aged 25 to 39 in good health and CMV-seronegative. Each CDR3 is given with its conserved first and last residue. The D gene is left open where the match is weak. Expanded clones are given a class, and other clones once, few, many or no size at all.

D gene	V gene	J gene	clone size	CDR3 protein	CDR3 DNA
-	TRBV19	TRBJ1-5	-	CASSITGDQPQHF	TGTGCCAGTAGTATAACAGGAGATCAGCCCCAGCATTTT
-	TRBV7-2	TRBJ1-5	-	CASSLLSRGGNQPQHF	TGTGCCAGCAGCTTACTGTCTCGGGGGGGCAATCAGCCCCAGCATTTT
-	TRBV5-1	TRBJ1-1	-	CASSLDLGEGLGRTEAFF	TGCGCCAGCAGCTTGGACCTGGGAGAGGGCTTAGGTCGCACTGAAGCTTTCTTT
-	TRBV27	TRBJ1-5	-	CASSSTGAGNQPQHF	TGTGCCAGCAGTTCGACGGGAGCGGGCAATCAGCCCCAGCATTTT
-	TRBV7-2	TRBJ1-5	few	CASSPGGTNQPQHF	TGTGCCAGCAGCCCGGGGGGGACCAATCAGCCCCAGCATTTT
-	TRBV28	TRBJ1-2	-	CASSLALQGTYGYTF	TGTGCCAGCAGTTTGGCACTACAGGGAACCTATGGCTACACCTTC
-	TRBV2	TRBJ2-7	-	CASSEARRDGLEQYF	TGTGCCAGCAGTGAAGCGAGGAGGGATGGGCTCGAGCAGTACTTC
-	TRBV2	TRBJ1-1	-	CASRVDTLNTEAFF	TGTGCCAGCAGGGTCGACACCCTGAACACTGAAGCTTTCTTT
-	TRBV10-3	TRBJ1-1	-	CAISGGAVNTEAFF	TGTGCCATCAGCGGGGGGGCCGTAAACACTGAAGCTTTCTTT
TRBD1	TRBV29-1	TRBJ1-1	-	CSARGGGQGYTEAFF	TGCAGCGCCCGAGGGGGGGGACAGGGATACACTGAAGCTTTCTTT
-	TRBV7-2	TRBJ1-1	-	CASSLSGGPMNTEAFF	TGTGCCAGCAGCTTATCTGGAGGTCCCATGAACACTGAAGCTTTCTTT
TRBD1	TRBV5-1	TRBJ2-4	-	CASRQGAGDIQYF	TGCGCCAGCAGGCAGGGGGCTGGGGACATTCAGTACTTC
-	TRBV5-4	TRBJ1-1	once	CASSATDRLNTEAFF	TGTGCCAGCAGCGCCACGGACAGATTGAACACTGAAGCTTTCTTT
-	TRBV5-1	TRBJ1-2	-	CASTSSGSLYGYTF	TGCGCCAGCACTTCGTCTGGGAGCCTCTATGGCTACACCTTC
TRBD1	TRBV6-5	TRBJ2-1	few	CASSPDRGLNNEQFF	TGTGCCAGCAGCCCTGACAGGGGCCTCAACAATGAGCAGTTCTTC
-	TRBV5-4	TRBJ2-7	once	CASSFRMSANEQYF	TGTGCCAGCAGCTTCCGGATGAGCGCGAACGAGCAGTACTTC
TRBD1	TRBV5-1	TRBJ1-1	-	CASNYAGQGGTEAFF	TGCGCCAGCAACTACGCCGGACAGGGAGGTACTGAAGCTTTCTTT
-	TRBV29-1	TRBJ1-2	-	CSVGDSYGYTF	TGCAGCGTTGGCGACAGCTATGGCTACACCTTC
-	TRBV5-4	TRBJ1-1	-	CASSLGQGAGTEAFF	TGTGCCAGCAGCTTGGGGCAGGGTGCTGGCACTGAAGCTTTCTTT
-	TRBV30	TRBJ1-4	once	CAWSLRRISGAVDEKLFF	TGTGCCTGGAGTCTTAGACGCATTTCAGGGGCGGTCGACGAAAAACTGTTTTTT
TRBD1	TRBV6-1	TRBJ2-1	-	CASSERQGASVFF	TGTGCCAGCAGTGAAAGACAGGGGGCTTCGGTGTTCTTC